Detailed here is one TCR beta chain. These data belong to a study of blood T cell repertoires in COVID-19. Study as a whole: The samples span acute and convalescent COVID-19 from the United States, Italy and Spain. The analysed material was cDNA or gDNA that came from T cells, B-cell-depleted T cells, or PBMCs.

Original methodology: Reference gene primer amplification in the assay estimated nucleated cell counts. The assay was immunoSEQ multiplex PCR, and TCRdb's table has in-frame clones only and misses some. V, J and clone size reflect that table, while D and trimming were determined from the DNA. This table holds 350,000 to 450,000 clones, less than 85% found once. Sequenced: peripheral blood. The clonotype comes from a woman between 18 and 30 years old with acute or convalescent COVID-19.

The CDR3 loop reads CASSPPQGNTEAFF. The CDR3 DNA follows: TGTGCCAGCTCACCACCCCAGGGTAACACTGAAGCTTTCTTT. This chain links TRBV18 with TRBJ1-1, with D possibly matching TRBD1 (5 bases). The V and J ends lost 0 bases and 2 bases respectively, with 7 bases between them. Germline values: CDR1 KGHSH, CDR2 LQKENI. The CDR3 consists of 14 residues. Looking up the rest from reference TRBV18 and TRBJ1-1 gives the full variable domain: NAGVMQNPRHLVRRRGQEARLRCSPMKGHSHVYWYRQLPEEGLKFMVYLQKENIIDESGMPKERFSAEFPKEGPSILRIQQVVRGDSAAYFCASSPPQGNTEAFFGQGTRLTVV.